One sample yielded the 13 T cell receptor beta chains listed below, sequenced in a study of blood T cell repertoires in COVID-19. The table came from immunoSEQ multiplex PCR; TCRdb's copy has only in-frame clones and leaves some out. The sample lists roughly 380,000 clones, about 80% occurring once. Sequenced sample: peripheral blood. Every receptor here comes from a human donor with acute or convalescent COVID-19. The donor label of this sample is uncertain.

V gene TRBV3-1 (or the pseudogene TRBV3-2) combines with J gene TRBJ1-3; no clear D gene. With 4 bases removed from V and 4 bases from J, the gap between germline ends came to 5 bases. CDR3 length: 12 residues. The germline gives CDR1 LGHDT, CDR2 YNNKEL (reference sequence). CDR3 amino acids: CASSPAGNTIYF. CDR3 coding DNA: TGTGCCAGCAGCCCCGCGGGAAACACCATATATTTT.

V gene TRBV9 combines with J gene TRBJ1-5; weak D call: TRBD1 (6 bases). The CDR3 totals 16 residues. V was trimmed by 0 bases and J by 4 bases, leaving 14 bases between them. CDR1 and CDR2 (germline): SGDLS, YYNGEE. CDR3 protein: CASSVGFGTFNQPQHF. CDR3 DNA: TGTGCCAGCAGCGTAGGGTTCGGGACATTTAATCAGCCCCAGCATTTT.

This clone appeared a single time. The chain combines TRBV15 with TRBJ2-1; D may be TRBD2 (5 bases). Germline CDR1 LNHNV, CDR2 YYDKDF (reference sequence). V gave up 0 bases and J gave up 9 bases, with 15 bases separating them. The CDR3 runs 15 residues. The CDR3 spells CATSRDRPSRGEQFF. In DNA, the CDR3 is TGTGCCACCAGCAGAGATCGGCCTAGTCGGGGTGAGCAGTTCTTC.

The chain has TRBV29-1 and TRBJ2-3; tentative D call: TRBD1 (6 bases). The CDR3 contains 12 residues. The germline V and J ends were trimmed by 4 bases and 4 bases, with 9 bases remaining between them. CDR1 and CDR2 from the germline V gene are SQVTM and ANQGSEA. This CDR3 reads CSVASGADTQYF. CDR3 nucleotide sequence: TGCAGCGTTGCTTCAGGGGCAGATACGCAGTATTTT.

The V and J genes are TRBV29-1 and TRBJ1-1, with 9 bases lining up with TRBD1. CDR1 and CDR2 from the germline V gene are SQVTM and ANQGSEA. J gave up 0 bases and V 7 bases, and 6 bases lay outside the gene matches. CDR3 size: 14 residues. CDR3 nucleotide sequence: TGCAGCGCCGGGACAGGGTCGATGAACACTGAAGCTTTCTTT. Translated, it gives CSAGTGSMNTEAFF.

V and J are TRBV18 and TRBJ1-2; maybe TRBD1 (6 bases). Per the germline V gene, CDR1 is KGHSH and CDR2 is LQKENI. This CDR3 is 15 amino acids long. V lost 2 bases to trimming and J lost 2 bases, with 12 bases between them. DNA of the CDR3: TGTGCCAGCTCACCAAGGACAGAGCCCAACTATGGCTACACCTTC. Encoded protein: CASSPRTEPNYGYTF.

This chain joins TRBV7-8 and TRBJ2-7; D unresolved. The V end lost 5 bases, the J end lost 3 bases, and 5 bases lay between the germline ends. The length of the CDR3 is 11 residues. The germline gives CDR1 SGHVS, CDR2 FQNEAQ. Written as DNA, the CDR3 is TGTGCCAGCAGCCTCTTCTACGAGCAGTACTTC. It is translated as CASSLFYEQYF.

The V gene is TRBV30, the J gene TRBJ1-3, with 7 bases fitting TRBD1. V trimming: 3 bases; J trimming: 3 bases; junction bases outside the gene matches: 8. The CDR3 consists of 15 residues. Per the germline V gene, CDR1 is GTSNPN and CDR2 is SVGIG (reference sequence). CDR3: CAWREGQWSGNTIYF. The CDR3 region has the DNA TGTGCCTGGAGGGAGGGACAGTGGAGTGGAAACACCATATATTTT.

This clone has a single count. Written as DNA, the CDR3 is TGTGCCACCAGCAGAGGCCGGGACAGGGGGTACCGAAGCTCTGGAAACACCATATATTTT. Protein: CATSRGRDRGYRSSGNTIYF. The chain couples TRBV15 to TRBJ1-3; 11 bases fit TRBD1. The germline V gene encodes CDR1 LNHNV and CDR2 YYDKDF (reference sequence). V trimming: 1 base; J trimming: 0 bases; junction bases outside the gene matches: 11. The CDR3 totals 20 residues.

The chain carries TRBV3-1 (or the pseudogene TRBV3-2) and TRBJ1-1; 7 bases map to TRBD1. The V segment lost 5 bases and the J segment 1 base; nucleotides outside the gene matches: 7. Germline CDR1 is LGHDT and CDR2 is YNNKEL (reference sequence). The CDR3 length is 15 residues. The CDR3 is CASSSWDRGNTEAFF. In nucleotides, the CDR3 is TGTGCCAGCAGCTCATGGGACAGAGGGAACACTGAAGCTTTCTTT.

V and J are TRBV11-2 and TRBJ2-5; the D is unclear. The CDR3 covers 14 residues. V was shortened by 1 base and J by 3 bases, with 9 bases between the two germline ends. Looked up from germline, CDR1 is SGHAT and CDR2 is FQNNGV. Here the CDR3 reads CASSLGGWKETQYF. The DNA of the CDR3 is TGTGCCAGCAGCTTAGGAGGCTGGAAAGAGACCCAGTACTTC.

The chain has TRBV5-1 and TRBJ1-2; no clear D. CDR3 size: 14 residues. Trimming took off 1 base at V and 0 bases at J, with 7 bases between the two ends. Germline V lookup: CDR1 SGHRS, CDR2 YFSETQ. The CDR3 spells CASSLTESNYGYTF. In DNA form, the CDR3 reads TGCGCCAGCAGCTTGACAGAATCTAACTATGGCTACACCTTC. Complete variable domain (other parts from reference TRBV5-1 and TRBJ1-2): KAGVTQTPRYLIKTRGQQVTLSCSPISGHRSVSWYQQTPGQGLQFLFEYFSETQRNKGNFPGRFSGRQFSNSRSEMNVSTLELGDSALYLCASSLTESNYGYTFGSGTRLTVV.

The chain is built from TRBV15 and TRBJ1-6; a possible D gene is TRBD1 (5 bases). The CDR3 has 14 residues. Trimming shortened V by 5 bases and J by 8 bases, and 13 bases separated the two germline ends. CDR1 LNHNV and CDR2 YYDKDF come from the germline V gene (reference sequence). The CDR3 bases are TGTGCCACCAGCCTAGACAGAAGTTATTCACCCCTCCACTTT. It codes for CATSLDRSYSPLHF. Using reference TRBV15 and TRBJ1-6 for the parts outside the CDR3, the full variable domain is DAMVIQNPRYQVTQFGKPVTLSCSQTLNHNVMYWYQQKSSQAPKLLFHYYDKDFNNEADTPDNFQSRRPNTSFCFLDIRSPGLGDTAMYLCATSLDRSYSPLHFGNGTRLTVT.